This T cell receptor beta chain was observed in a study of vaccination and CD4 T cells after COVID-19. Study-wide background: Control cultures used a CEFX viral epitope pool, an HIV-1 Nef peptide pool, or no peptide.

In the case of this clonotype: Its antigen is as yet unknown.

As for treatment: approximately 11-day PBMC culture with coronavirus spike peptide pools or control peptides (ViraFEST assay). V was shortened by 9 bases and J by 1 base, with 21 bases between the two germline ends. The CDR3 contains 16 residues. CDR1 and CDR2 (germline): LNHDA, SQIVND (reference sequence). Sequencing of the DNA from cultured CD4+ T cells was carried out with the Oncomine TCR Beta short-read assay. TCRdb re-called the PCR reads with MiXCR, one entry per CDR3 protein. The table lists roughly 15,000 distinct CDR3 sequences, over 55% of them singletons, with more than 4.5% in the top ten.

The rearrangement links TRBV19 to TRBJ1-2; perhaps TRBD1 as D (5 bases). Sequenced here: CD4+ T cells from blood, cultured in vitro, sampled after SARS-CoV-2 vaccination. The receptor was isolated from a human donor who had recovered from COVID-19. CDR3 region: CASRLGPGRGNYGYTF. CDR3 sequence (DNA): TGTGCCAGCCGCTTGGGGCCGGGGAGGGGTAACTATGGCTACACCTTC.